Listed here are 5 T cell receptor beta chains from one sample, sequenced in a study of T cell responses to AZD1222 COVID-19 vaccine (dated by TCRdb to the early 2020s). Library preparation used the immunoSEQ multiplex PCR assay. In its TCRdb copy, this immuneACCESS table keeps in-frame sequences only and misses some clones. Where compared with another copy, unresolved V genes explain less than half of these, and the others have no known cause. The sample table records fewer than 180,000 clones; 90% to 95% of these occur just once. The top ten constitute 1.3% of the sample. According to the study, the label for this sample's time point signals: baseline before first vaccination. Specimen: peripheral blood, collected on day 0 of AZD1222 vaccination. The source of these receptors is an adult in good health.

This clone was observed once. V gene TRBV3-1 (or the pseudogene TRBV3-2) combines with J gene TRBJ2-5; D remains unclear. CDR3 size: 11 residues. V was shortened by 4 bases and J by 4 bases, with 4 bases between the two germline ends. Germline values: CDR1 LGHDT, CDR2 YNNKEL (reference sequence). The CDR3 spells CASSPPETQYF. The CDR3 DNA is TGTGCCAGCAGCCCCCCAGAGACCCAGTACTTC.

The chain employs TRBV7-6 and TRBJ1-2; D is uncertain. The V end was cut by 4 bases, the J end by 0 bases, with 12 bases between. The CDR3 is 15 amino acids. CDR1 and CDR2 from the germline V gene are SGHVS and FNYEAQ. CDR3 in DNA: TGTGCCAGCAGCTCCGTGAGTGGAGCTAACTATGGCTACACCTTC. This gives the protein CASSSVSGANYGYTF.

V is TRBV3-1 (or the pseudogene TRBV3-2) and J is TRBJ1-3; D not resolved. The germline V and J ends were trimmed by 0 bases and 0 bases, with 12 bases remaining between them. CDR3 size: 17 residues. Germline V lookup: CDR1 LGHDT, CDR2 YNNKEL (reference sequence). DNA of the CDR3: TGTGCCAGCAGCCAAGAGGTAGCCATCTTCTCTGGAAACACCATATATTTT. It translates to CASSQEVAIFSGNTIYF.

V is TRBV10-2 and J is TRBJ1-1, with D possibly TRBD1 on 6 matching bases. The CDR3 is 14 residues long. Per germline, CDR1 WSHSY and CDR2 SAAADI. V was cut by 6 bases and J by 4 bases, with 15 bases left in between. The CDR3 DNA is TGCGCCAGCAGGAACAGGGCACCGGCCACTGAAGCTTTCTTT. Its translation is CASRNRAPATEAFF.

This clone occurred once. The chain carries TRBV6-5 and TRBJ1-3; a possible D gene is TRBD1 (5 bases). This CDR3 has 15 amino acids. CDR1 and CDR2 (germline): MNHEY, SVGAGI. V lost 6 bases, J lost 3 bases, and 15 bases lay in between. The CDR3 DNA is TGTGCCAGCAGCTACGCCGGGACGGATGGAAACACCATATATTTT. Translated: CASSYAGTDGNTIYF.